These 17 T cell receptor beta chains were sequenced from one sample in a study of T cell responses to AZD1222 COVID-19 vaccine. Generated by immunoSEQ multiplex PCR, the TCRdb table keeps only in-frame clones and is missing some. The data show around 78,000 clones, around 87% seen once. Sequencing was performed on peripheral blood, taken on day 0 of AZD1222 vaccination. These receptors were collected from an adult in good health.

The chain couples TRBV24-1 to TRBJ1-5; 7 nucleotides match TRBD1. This CDR3 is built from 13 residues. Germline trimming cut 10 bases from V and 5 bases from J; bases unmatched to any gene: 7. Germline CDR1 is KGHDR and CDR2 is SFDVKD. The CDR3 is CATGGQSDQPQHF. DNA of the CDR3: TGTGCCACGGGGGGACAGAGTGATCAGCCCCAGCATTTT.

The CDR3 bases are TGTGCCAGCAGCCCCCCCGCCGGGGAGCTGTTTTTT. Amino acids: CASSPPAGELFF. The gene calls are TRBV9 and TRBJ2-2; D is undetermined. V lost 4 bases to trimming and J lost 6 bases, with 7 bases between them. This CDR3 contains 12 residues. Per the germline V gene, CDR1 is SGDLS and CDR2 is YYNGEE. The full variable domain, with the rest looked up from reference TRBV9 and TRBJ2-2, is DSGVTQTPKHLITATGQRVTLRCSPRSGDLSVYWYQQSLDQGLQFLIQYYNGEERAKGNILERFSAQQFPDLHSELNLSSLELGDSALYFCASSPPAGELFFGEGSRLTVL.

The chain employs TRBV30 and TRBJ1-5, with 7 bases identical to TRBD1. This CDR3 is 14 amino acids long. The germline V gene encodes CDR1 GTSNPN and CDR2 SVGIG (reference sequence). V gave up 1 base and J gave up 7 bases; unmatched junction bases: 7. CDR3 sequence: CAWSGQGGPQPQHF. The CDR3 coding sequence is TGTGCCTGGAGTGGCCAGGGGGGGCCACAGCCCCAGCATTTT.

The chain recombines TRBV5-6 with TRBJ1-1; D remains ambiguous. Germline V CDR1 and CDR2: SGHDT, YYEEEE. The germline V and J ends were trimmed by 4 bases and 7 bases, with 17 bases remaining between them. The CDR3 spans 14 residues. The CDR3 DNA sequence: TGTGCCAGCAGCCCCGAGGCAGGCGGGAGTGAAGCTTTCTTT. It specifies CASSPEAGGSEAFF.

The J gene is TRBJ1-1, the V gene TRBV7-9; tentatively, D is TRBD1 (5 bases). This CDR3 comprises 13 residues. Germline V gene lookup returns CDR1 SEHNR and CDR2 FQNEAQ (reference sequence). V lost 4 bases to trimming and J lost 3 bases, with 9 bases between them. The CDR3 DNA sequence: TGTGCCAGCAGCTGGGGGTGGGACACTGAAGCTTTCTTT. This codes for CASSWGWDTEAFF.

The genes are TRBV27 and TRBJ2-1; D is perhaps TRBD1 or TRBD2 (5 bases each). There are 14 residues in the CDR3. Trimming left V 3 bases short and J 6 bases short, with 12 bases between. From germline, CDR1 is MNHEY and CDR2 SMNVEV (reference sequence). Written as DNA, the CDR3 is TGTGCCAGCAGTTTTAGGGGAGCAACCAATGAGCAGTTCTTC. This gives the protein CASSFRGATNEQFF.

This clone has just one count. The rearrangement uses TRBV11-3 and TRBJ2-7; D is unresolved. Trimming shortened V by 5 bases and J by 5 bases, and 10 bases separated the two germline ends. The germline gives CDR1 SGHNT, CDR2 YENEEA. The CDR3 is 12 residues long. The DNA for the CDR3 is TGTGCCAGCAGCCGGCTAGGTGACGAGCAGTACTTC. It is translated as CASSRLGDEQYF.

The gene calls are TRBV19 and TRBJ1-1, with D perhaps TRBD1 (5 bases). CDR3 length: 14 amino acids. V was shortened by 5 bases and J by 0 bases, with 10 bases between the two germline ends. The germline CDR1 and CDR2 sequences are LNHDA and SQIVND (reference sequence). The CDR3 coding sequence is TGTGCCAGTAGTGGGTCAGGGCTGAACACTGAAGCTTTCTTT. Amino acids: CASSGSGLNTEAFF. The full variable domain, with the rest looked up from reference TRBV19 and TRBJ1-1, is DGGITQSPKYLFRKEGQNVTLSCEQNLNHDAMYWYRQDPGQGLRLIYYSQIVNDFQKGDIAEGYSVSREKKESFPLTVTSAQKNPTAFYLCASSGSGLNTEAFFGQGTRLTVV.

This sequence joins TRBV30 and TRBJ1-6, with 11 bases aligning to TRBD1. Trimming removed 5 bases from V and 10 bases from J; junction bases left unmatched: 10. The CDR3 consists of 15 residues. Germline V gives CDR1 GTSNPN, CDR2 SVGIG (reference sequence). The CDR3 is CAWGRGTGGTSPLHF. CDR3 bases: TGTGCCTGGGGCCGGGGGACAGGGGGTACATCACCCCTCCACTTT. Supplemented by reference TRBV30 and TRBJ1-6, the full variable domain reads SQTIHQWPATLVQPVGSPLSLECTVEGTSNPNLYWYRQAAGRGLQLLFYSVGIGQISSEVPQNLSASRPQDRQFILSSKKLLLSDSGFYLCAWGRGTGGTSPLHFGNGTRLTVT.

The chain links TRBV5-1 to TRBJ2-5; TRBD2 might be the D (6 bases). The CDR3 sequence is 17 residues long. The germline gives CDR1 SGHRS, CDR2 YFSETQ. Trimming took 5 bases from V and 4 from J, leaving 24 bases between them. The CDR3: CASRHGLEEGRLETQYF. The CDR3 DNA is TGCGCCAGCAGACACGGACTCGAGGAGGGAAGATTAGAGACCCAGTACTTC.

The chain joins TRBV27 to TRBJ2-1, with D possibly TRBD1 on 5 matching bases. Germline V gene sequence: CDR1 MNHEY, CDR2 SMNVEV (reference sequence). V lost 4 bases and J 5 bases, leaving 9 bases between the germline ends. CDR3 length: 13 amino acids. This CDR3 is CASSYGRDNEQFF. CDR3 DNA sequence: TGTGCCAGCAGTTATGGCAGGGACAATGAGCAGTTCTTC.

The chain has TRBV29-1 and TRBJ2-7; the D is unclear. The germline V gene encodes CDR1 SQVTM and CDR2 ANQGSEA. CDR3 length: 12 amino acids. Trimming removed 4 bases from V and 1 base from J, with 8 bases in between. CDR3: CSVVKGSYEQYF. In DNA, the CDR3 is TGCAGCGTTGTTAAGGGATCCTACGAGCAGTACTTC.

This clone was counted a single time. The chain uses TRBV28 and TRBJ1-3; D may be TRBD1 (5 bases). The CDR3 totals 14 residues. Germline values: CDR1 MDHEN, CDR2 SYDVKM. V was clipped by 2 bases and J by 7 bases, with 12 bases between them. Here the CDR3 reads CASSLRGPANTIYF. The CDR3 region has the DNA TGTGCCAGCAGTTTAAGGGGACCGGCGAACACCATATATTTT. Variable domain in full (rest from reference TRBV28 and TRBJ1-3): DVKVTQSSRYLVKRTGEKVFLECVQDMDHENMFWYRQDPGLGLRLIYFSYDVKMKEKGDIPEGYSVSREKKERFSLILESASTNQTSMYLCASSLRGPANTIYFGEGSWLTVV.

The chain links TRBV6-2 or TRBV6-3 to TRBJ1-1; tentative D call: TRBD1 (5 bases). Germline V gene data show CDR1 as MNHEY and CDR2 as SVGEGT. Trimming stripped 0 bases from V and 5 bases from J, with 13 bases between. This CDR3 spans 15 amino acids. The CDR3, as DNA: TGTGCCAGCAGTTACTCGATCGGGGGAAGGACTGAAGCTTTCTTT. Protein sequence: CASSYSIGGRTEAFF.

The chain recombines TRBV7-8 with TRBJ1-2; D gene unclear. Trimming shortened V by 0 bases and J by 7 bases, and 15 bases separated the two germline ends. This CDR3 comprises 15 residues. From germline, CDR1 is SGHVS and CDR2 FQNEAQ. CDR3 bases: TGTGCCAGCAGCTTAGCCGCCGTACCGCCCGCTGGCTACACCTTC. It encodes CASSLAAVPPAGYTF.

This chain connects TRBV18 to TRBJ2-2, with D perhaps matching TRBD1 (6 bases). The CDR3 has 16 residues. Trimming stripped 6 bases from V and 5 bases from J, with 19 bases between. The germline V gene encodes CDR1 KGHSH and CDR2 LQKENI. The CDR3 DNA follows: TGTGCCAGCTCCCGGGACACCCTGGAGACGACCGGGGAGCTGTTTTTT. Its translation is CASSRDTLETTGELFF. The whole variable domain, filled in from reference TRBV18 and TRBJ2-2, reads NAGVMQNPRHLVRRRGQEARLRCSPMKGHSHVYWYRQLPEEGLKFMVYLQKENIIDESGMPKERFSAEFPKEGPSILRIQQVVRGDSAAYFCASSRDTLETTGELFFGEGSRLTVL.

The chain joins TRBV12-3 or TRBV12-4 to TRBJ1-2; no clear D. The CDR3 contains 13 residues. V was shortened by 5 bases and J by 5 bases, with 12 bases between the two germline ends. In nucleotides, the CDR3 is TGTGCCAGCAGTCCCCAGGTTCTATATGGCTACACCTTC. Translated, it gives CASSPQVLYGYTF.